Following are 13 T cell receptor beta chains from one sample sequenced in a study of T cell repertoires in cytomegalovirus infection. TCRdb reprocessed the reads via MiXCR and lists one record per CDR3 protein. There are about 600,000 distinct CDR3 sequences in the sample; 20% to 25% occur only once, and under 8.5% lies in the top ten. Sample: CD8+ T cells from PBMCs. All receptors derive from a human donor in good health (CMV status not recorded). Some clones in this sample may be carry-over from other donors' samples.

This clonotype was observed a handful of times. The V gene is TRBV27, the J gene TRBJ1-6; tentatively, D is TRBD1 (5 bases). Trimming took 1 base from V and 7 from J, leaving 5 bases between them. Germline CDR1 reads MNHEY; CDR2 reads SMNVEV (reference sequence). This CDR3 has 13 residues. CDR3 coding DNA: TGTGCCAGCAGTTTATGGGGGAATTCACCCCTCCACTTT. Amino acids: CASSLWGNSPLHF.

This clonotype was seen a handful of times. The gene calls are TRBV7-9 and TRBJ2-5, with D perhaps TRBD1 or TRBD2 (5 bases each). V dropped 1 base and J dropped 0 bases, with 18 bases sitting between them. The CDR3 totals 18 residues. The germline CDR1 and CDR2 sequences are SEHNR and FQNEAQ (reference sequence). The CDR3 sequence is CASSLGDPTSTYQETQYF. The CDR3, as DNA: TGTGCCAGCAGCTTAGGGGACCCTACTTCGACGTACCAAGAGACCCAGTACTTC.

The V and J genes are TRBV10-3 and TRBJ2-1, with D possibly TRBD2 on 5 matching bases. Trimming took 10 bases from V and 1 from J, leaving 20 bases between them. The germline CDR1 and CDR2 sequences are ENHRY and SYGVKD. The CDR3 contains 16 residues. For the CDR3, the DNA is TGTGCCACTAAGGAGGAGGCCCAGAGTTCCTACAATGAGCAGTTCTTC. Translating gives CATKEEAQSSYNEQFF.

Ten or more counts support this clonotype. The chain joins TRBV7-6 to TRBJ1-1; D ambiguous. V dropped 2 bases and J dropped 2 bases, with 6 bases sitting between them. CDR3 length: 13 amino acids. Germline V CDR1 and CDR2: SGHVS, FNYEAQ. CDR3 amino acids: CASSLNFNTEAFF. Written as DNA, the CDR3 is TGTGCCAGCAGCTTAAATTTTAACACTGAAGCTTTCTTT.

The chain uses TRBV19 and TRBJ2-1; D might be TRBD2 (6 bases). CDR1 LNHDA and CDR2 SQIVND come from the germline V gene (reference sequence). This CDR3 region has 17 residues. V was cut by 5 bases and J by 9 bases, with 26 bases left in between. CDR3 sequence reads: CASSPRYRDSHLGEQFF. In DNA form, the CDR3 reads TGTGCCAGTAGTCCTCGCTACCGGGACTCCCATTTAGGTGAGCAGTTCTTC.

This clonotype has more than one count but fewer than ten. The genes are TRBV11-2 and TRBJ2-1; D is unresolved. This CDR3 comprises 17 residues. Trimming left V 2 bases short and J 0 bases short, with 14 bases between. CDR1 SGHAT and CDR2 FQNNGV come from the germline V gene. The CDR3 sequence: CASSLTYRSSSYNEQFF. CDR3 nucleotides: TGTGCCAGCAGCTTAACTTACCGATCGAGCTCCTACAATGAGCAGTTCTTC.

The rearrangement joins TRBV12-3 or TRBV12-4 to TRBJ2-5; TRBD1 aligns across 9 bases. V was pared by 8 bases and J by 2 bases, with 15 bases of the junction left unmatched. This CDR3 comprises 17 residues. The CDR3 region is CASLLSMQDRGQETQYF. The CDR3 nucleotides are TGTGCCAGCCTCCTCTCTATGCAGGACAGGGGACAAGAGACCCAGTACTTC.

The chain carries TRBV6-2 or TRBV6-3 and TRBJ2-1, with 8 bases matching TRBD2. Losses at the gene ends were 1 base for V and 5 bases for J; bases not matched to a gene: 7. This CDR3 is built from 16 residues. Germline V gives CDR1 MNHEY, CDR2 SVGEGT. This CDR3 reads CASSYWTGGVNNEQFF. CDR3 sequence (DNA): TGTGCCAGCAGTTACTGGACGGGGGGGGTCAACAATGAGCAGTTCTTC.

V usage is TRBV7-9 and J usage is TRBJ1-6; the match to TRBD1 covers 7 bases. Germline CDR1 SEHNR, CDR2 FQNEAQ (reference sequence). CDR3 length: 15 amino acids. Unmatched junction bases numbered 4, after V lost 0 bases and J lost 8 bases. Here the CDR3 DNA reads TGTGCCAGCAGCTTAGCGAGAGGGACAGATTCACCCCTCCACTTT. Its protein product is CASSLARGTDSPLHF.

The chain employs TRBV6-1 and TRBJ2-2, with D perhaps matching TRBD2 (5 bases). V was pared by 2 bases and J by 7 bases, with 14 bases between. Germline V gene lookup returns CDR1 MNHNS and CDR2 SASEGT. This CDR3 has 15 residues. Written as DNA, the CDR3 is TGTGCCAGCAGTGAACGGACTTCCATCGGCGGGGAGCTGTTTTTT. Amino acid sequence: CASSERTSIGGELFF.

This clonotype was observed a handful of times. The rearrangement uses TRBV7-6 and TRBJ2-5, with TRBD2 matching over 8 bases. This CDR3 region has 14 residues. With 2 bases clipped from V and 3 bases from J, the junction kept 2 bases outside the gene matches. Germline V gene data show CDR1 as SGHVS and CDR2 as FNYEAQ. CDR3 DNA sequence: TGTGCCAGCAGCTTAACCGGGGGGGAAGAGACCCAGTACTTC. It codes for CASSLTGGEETQYF.

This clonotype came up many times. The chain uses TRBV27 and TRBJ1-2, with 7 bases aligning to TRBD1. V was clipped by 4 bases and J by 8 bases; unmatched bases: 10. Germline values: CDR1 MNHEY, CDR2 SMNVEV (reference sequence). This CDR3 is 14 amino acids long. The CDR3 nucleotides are TGTGCCAGCAGTTCCCGACAGGGAGTGGGAGGCTACACCTTC. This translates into CASSSRQGVGGYTF.

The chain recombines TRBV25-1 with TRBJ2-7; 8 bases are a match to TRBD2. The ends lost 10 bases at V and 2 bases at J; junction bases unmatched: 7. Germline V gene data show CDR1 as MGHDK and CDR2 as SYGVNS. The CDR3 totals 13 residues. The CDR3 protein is CAIAGGRPYEQYF. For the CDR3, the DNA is TGTGCCATCGCGGGGGGAAGACCCTACGAGCAGTACTTC.